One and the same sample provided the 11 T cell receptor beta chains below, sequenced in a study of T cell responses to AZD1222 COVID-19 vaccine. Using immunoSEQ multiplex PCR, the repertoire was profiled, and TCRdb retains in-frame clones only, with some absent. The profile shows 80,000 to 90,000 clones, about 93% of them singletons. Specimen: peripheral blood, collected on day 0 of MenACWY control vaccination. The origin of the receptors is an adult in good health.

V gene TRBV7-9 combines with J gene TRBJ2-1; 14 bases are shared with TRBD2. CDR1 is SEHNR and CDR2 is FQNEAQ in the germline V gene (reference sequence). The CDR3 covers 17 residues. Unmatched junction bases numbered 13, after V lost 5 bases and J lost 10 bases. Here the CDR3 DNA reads TGTGCCAGCAGCAAGGGAGGGGGACTAGCGGGAGTAGGGGAGCAGTTCTTC. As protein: CASSKGGGLAGVGEQFF.

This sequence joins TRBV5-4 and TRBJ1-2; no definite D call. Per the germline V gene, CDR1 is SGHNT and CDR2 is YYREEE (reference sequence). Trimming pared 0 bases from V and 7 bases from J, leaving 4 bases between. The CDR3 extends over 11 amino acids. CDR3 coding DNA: TGTGCCAGCAGCTTGGCCGGTGGCTACACCTTC. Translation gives CASSLAGGYTF.

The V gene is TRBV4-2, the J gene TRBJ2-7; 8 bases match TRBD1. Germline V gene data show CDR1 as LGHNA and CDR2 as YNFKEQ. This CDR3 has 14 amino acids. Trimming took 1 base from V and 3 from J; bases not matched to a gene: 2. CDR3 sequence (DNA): TGTGCCAGCAGCCAAGGAGGACAGGGCTACGAGCAGTACTTC. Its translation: CASSQGGQGYEQYF.

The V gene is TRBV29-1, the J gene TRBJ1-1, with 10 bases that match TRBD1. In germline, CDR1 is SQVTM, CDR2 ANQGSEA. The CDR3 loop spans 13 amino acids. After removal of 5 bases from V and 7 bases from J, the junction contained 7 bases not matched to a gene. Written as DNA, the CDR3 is TGCAGCGTTAGGGGGACAGGGGATCGTGAAGCTTTCTTT. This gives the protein CSVRGTGDREAFF.

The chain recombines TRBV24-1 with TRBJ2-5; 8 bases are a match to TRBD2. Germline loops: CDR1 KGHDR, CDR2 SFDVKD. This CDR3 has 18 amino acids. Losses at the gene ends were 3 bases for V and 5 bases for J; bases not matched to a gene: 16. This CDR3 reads CATSDTTPRAGAGETQYF. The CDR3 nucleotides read TGTGCCACCAGTGATACAACTCCCAGAGCGGGAGCAGGGGAGACCCAGTACTTC.

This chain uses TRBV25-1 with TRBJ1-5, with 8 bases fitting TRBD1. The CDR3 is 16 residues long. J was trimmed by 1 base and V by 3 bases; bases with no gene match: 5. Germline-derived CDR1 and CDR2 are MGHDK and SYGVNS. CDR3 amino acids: CASSEAGGLSNQPQHF. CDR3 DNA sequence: TGTGCCAGCAGTGAGGCAGGGGGCCTCAGCAATCAGCCCCAGCATTTT.

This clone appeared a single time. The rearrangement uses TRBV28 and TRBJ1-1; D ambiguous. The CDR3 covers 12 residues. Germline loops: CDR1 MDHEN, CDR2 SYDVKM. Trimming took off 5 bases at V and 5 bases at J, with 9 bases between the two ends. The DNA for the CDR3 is TGTGCCAGCAGTAACCCGGGGACTGAAGCTTTCTTT. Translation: CASSNPGTEAFF. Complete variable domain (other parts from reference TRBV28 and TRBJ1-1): DVKVTQSSRYLVKRTGEKVFLECVQDMDHENMFWYRQDPGLGLRLIYFSYDVKMKEKGDIPEGYSVSREKKERFSLILESASTNQTSMYLCASSNPGTEAFFGQGTRLTVV.

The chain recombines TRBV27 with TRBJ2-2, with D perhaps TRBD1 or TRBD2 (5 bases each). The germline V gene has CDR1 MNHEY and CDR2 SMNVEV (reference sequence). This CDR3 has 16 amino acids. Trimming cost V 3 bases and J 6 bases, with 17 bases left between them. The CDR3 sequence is CASSFEGAGRAGELFF. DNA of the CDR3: TGTGCCAGCAGTTTTGAAGGGGCAGGGCGGGCCGGGGAGCTGTTTTTT.

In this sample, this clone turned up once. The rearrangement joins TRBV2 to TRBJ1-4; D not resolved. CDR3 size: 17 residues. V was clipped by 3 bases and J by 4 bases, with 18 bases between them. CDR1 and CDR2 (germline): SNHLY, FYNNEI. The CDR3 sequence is CASSERGRITVNEKLFF. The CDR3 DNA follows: TGTGCCAGCAGTGAGAGAGGGAGGATAACTGTTAATGAAAAACTGTTTTTT.

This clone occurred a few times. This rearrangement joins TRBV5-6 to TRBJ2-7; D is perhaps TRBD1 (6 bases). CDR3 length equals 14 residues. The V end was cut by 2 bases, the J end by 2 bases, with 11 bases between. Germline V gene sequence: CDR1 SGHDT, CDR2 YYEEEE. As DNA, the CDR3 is TGTGCCAGCAGCTTCGGACAGCGAACCTACGAGCAGTACTTC. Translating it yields CASSFGQRTYEQYF.

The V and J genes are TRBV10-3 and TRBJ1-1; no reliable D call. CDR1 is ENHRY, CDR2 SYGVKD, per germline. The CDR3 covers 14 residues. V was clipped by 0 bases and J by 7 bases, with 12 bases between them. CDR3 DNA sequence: TGTGCCATCAGTGAGTCGAGTGCCGCAGGTGAAGCTTTCTTT. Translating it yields CAISESSAAGEAFF.